The rows below give T cell receptor beta chains drawn from one sample of a study of monozygotic twins with cystic fibrosis. Only in-frame clones appear in the TCRdb table, and some are missing; sequencing was by immunoSEQ multiplex PCR. Among about 36,000 clones listed, 84% were seen once. Material: blood. These receptors all stem from a girl aged 2 to 9 with cystic fibrosis. CDR3s include the opening cysteine and the closing phenylalanine or tryptophan. A D gene is named only where the DNA matches it firmly. Size values are once, few and many counts, or a class for expanded clones, and some rows have none.

>.|TRBJ2-6|TRBV7-9|.
CASSFLGQFSGANVLTF
TGTGCCAGCAGCTTTCTCGGACAGTTCTCTGGGGCCAACGTCCTGACTTTC
>TRBD1|TRBJ1-3|TRBV2|.
CASSEPDRARNTIYF
TGTGCCAGCAGTGAACCGGACAGGGCCAGAAACACCATATATTTT
>TRBD1|TRBJ1-6|TRBV5-1|.
CASSLSQGTGNSPLHF
TGCGCCAGCAGCTTATCCCAGGGGACAGGTAATTCACCCCTCCACTTT
>TRBD1|TRBJ1-1|TRBV2|.
CASSHRGATEAFF
TGTGCCAGCAGTCACAGGGGTGCCACTGAAGCTTTCTTT
>.|TRBJ2-3|TRBV18|.
CASSPNTVASVTDTQYF
TGTGCCAGCTCACCAAACACAGTGGCTAGCGTCACAGATACGCAGTATTTT
>.|TRBJ2-2|TRBV6-5|.
CASSYRGAGELFF
TGTGCCAGCAGTTACCGGGGCGCCGGGGAGCTGTTTTTT
>.|TRBJ2-7|TRBV6-6|once
CASSSSYYEQYF
TGTGCCAGCAGTTCTTCATACTACGAGCAGTACTTC
>TRBD1|TRBJ2-4|TRBV20-1|.
CSARAQGVGYF
TGCAGTGCTAGAGCACAGGGGGTTGGGTACTTC
>.|TRBJ1-5|TRBV20-1|.
CSARHQPQHF
TGCAGTGCTAGACATCAGCCCCAGCATTTT
>TRBD2|TRBJ2-1|TRBV6-5|.
CASSYGLAGDNEQFF
TGTGCCAGCAGTTACGGGCTAGCGGGGGACAATGAGCAGTTCTTC
>TRBD2|TRBJ2-1|TRBV27|.
CASRGSGVLSYNEQFF
TGTGCCAGCAGGGGTAGCGGGGTCCTTTCCTACAATGAGCAGTTCTTC
>.|TRBJ2-1|TRBV6-1|.
CASSVTYNEQFF
TGTGCCAGCAGTGTGACCTACAATGAGCAGTTCTTC
>.|TRBJ1-2|TRBV7-8|.
CASSLNLNYGYTF
TGTGCCAGCAGCTTAAACCTTAACTATGGCTACACCTTC
>.|TRBJ1-2|TRBV6-5|.
CASSPGLGYYGYTF
TGTGCCAGCAGTCCTGGGCTTGGGTACTATGGTTACACCTTC
>.|TRBJ2-3|TRBV6-5|.
CASSYLGSDTQYF
TGTGCCAGCAGTTACCTGGGATCAGATACGCAGTATTTT
>TRBD2|TRBJ2-1|TRBV7-2|.
CASSVGTRVGNEQFF
TGTGCCAGCAGCGTCGGGACTAGGGTGGGCAATGAGCAGTTCTTC
>.|TRBJ1-1|TRBV7-2|.
CASSLLPRGADTEAFF
TGTGCCAGCAGCTTACTTCCACGGGGCGCGGACACTGAAGCTTTCTTT
>.|TRBJ2-2|TRBV27|.
CASSLVMAWGELFF
TGTGCCAGCAGTTTAGTCATGGCGTGGGGGGAGCTGTTTTTT
>TRBD1|TRBJ2-3|TRBV13|.
CASSWGQGTASDTQYF
TGTGCCAGCAGCTGGGGACAGGGAACGGCATCAGATACGCAGTATTTT
>TRBD1|TRBJ2-1|TRBV19|.
CASRLTGNNEQFF
TGTGCCAGTAGGTTGACAGGGAACAATGAGCAGTTCTTC
>.|TRBJ2-1|TRBV5-1|.
CASTRLGQGGWNEQFF
TGCGCCAGCACCCGCTTGGGTCAGGGAGGTTGGAATGAGCAGTTCTTC
>.|TRBJ2-7|TRBV7-2|.
CASSPGVGLPYEQYF
TGTGCCAGCAGCCCGGGGGTGGGGCTCCCCTACGAGCAGTACTTC
>.|TRBJ1-2|TRBV5-1|.
CASSSNPSRGGGGYTF
TGCGCCAGCAGCTCAAACCCCTCGAGGGGCGGAGGTGGCTACACCTTC
>TRBD1|TRBJ1-2|TRBV27|few
CASSLVLGQGSYGYTF
TGTGCCAGCAGTTTAGTGCTTGGACAGGGGAGCTATGGCTACACCTTC
>.|TRBJ1-1|TRBV7-9|.
CASSSPGRGNTEAFF
TGTGCCAGCAGCTCCCCGGGACGTGGAAACACTGAAGCTTTCTTT
>.|TRBJ2-6|TRBV5-6|.
CASNTWSPGAGANVLTF
TGTGCCAGCAACACTTGGTCACCGGGGGCTGGGGCCAACGTCCTGACTTTC
>.|TRBJ1-6|TRBV5-6|.
CASSLGGVRAHYNSPLHF
TGTGCCAGCAGCTTGGGAGGCGTCAGGGCCCACTATAATTCACCCCTCCACTTT
>.|TRBJ2-2|TRBV5-4|few
CASRIQGGVGELFF
TGTGCCAGCAGGATACAGGGTGGTGTAGGGGAGCTGTTTTTT
>TRBD1|TRBJ2-7|TRBV4-2|.
CASSQNSDRAEQYF
TGTGCCAGCAGCCAAAACTCCGACAGGGCGGAGCAGTACTTC
>.|TRBJ2-7|TRBV30|.
CAWSEDRLYEQYF
TGTGCCTGGAGTGAAGACAGACTCTACGAGCAGTACTTC
>TRBD1|TRBJ1-3|TRBV29-1|.
CSVTGTDSGNTIYF
TGCAGCGTGACAGGGACCGACTCTGGAAACACCATATATTTT
>.|TRBJ2-3|TRBV5-4|.
CASSFGGRGGASTDTQYF
TGTGCCAGCAGCTTCGGAGGTCGCGGGGGCGCTAGCACAGATACGCAGTATTTT
>.|TRBJ2-7|TRBV7-6|few
CASSPGLRVHEQYF
TGTGCCAGCAGCCCCGGACTGCGGGTTCACGAGCAGTACTTC
>TRBD2|TRBJ2-2|TRBV30|.
CAWSVRPGGTYGELFF
TGTGCCTGGAGTGTACGGCCCGGGGGGACGTACGGGGAGCTGTTTTTT
>.|TRBJ2-7|TRBV6-5|.
CASSSSYYEQYF
TGTGCCAGCAGTTCTTCATACTACGAGCAGTACTTC
>.|TRBJ1-5|TRBV19|.
CASSTRDGLINQPQHF
TGTGCCAGTAGTACCCGGGATGGGTTGATAAATCAGCCCCAGCATTTT
>.|TRBJ1-1|TRBV7-2|.
CASSFNQLMNTEAFF
TGTGCCAGCAGCTTTAACCAGCTCATGAACACTGAAGCTTTCTTT
>.|TRBJ1-2|TRBV4-1|.
CASSQLVLPTDGYTF
TGCGCCAGCAGCCAACTGGTACTCCCGACCGATGGCTACACCTTC
>.|TRBJ1-6|TRBV7-6|few
CASSLLQHYNSPLHF
TGTGCCAGCAGCTTATTACAGCATTATAATTCACCCCTCCACTTT
>.|TRBJ1-2|TRBV19|.
CASSIAQENFYGYTF
TGTGCCAGTAGTATAGCTCAGGAGAATTTCTATGGCTACACCTTC